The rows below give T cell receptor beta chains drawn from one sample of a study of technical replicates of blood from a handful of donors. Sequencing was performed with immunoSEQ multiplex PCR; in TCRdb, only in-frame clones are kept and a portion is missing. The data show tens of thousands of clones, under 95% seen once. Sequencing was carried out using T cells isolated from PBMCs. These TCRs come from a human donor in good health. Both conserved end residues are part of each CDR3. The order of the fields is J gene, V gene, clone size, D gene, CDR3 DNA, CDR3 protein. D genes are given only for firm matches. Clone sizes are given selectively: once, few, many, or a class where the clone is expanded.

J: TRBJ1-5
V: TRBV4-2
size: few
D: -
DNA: TGTGCCAGCAGCCAAGATCTAAGCGGGGGGTTAGGGCCCCAGCATTTT
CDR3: CASSQDLSGGLGPQHF

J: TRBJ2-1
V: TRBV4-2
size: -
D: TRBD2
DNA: TGTGCCAGCAGCCAAGGGACTAGCGGGAAGCAAGGTTCCTACAATGAGCAGTTCTTC
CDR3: CASSQGTSGKQGSYNEQFF

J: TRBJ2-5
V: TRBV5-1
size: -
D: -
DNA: TGCGCCAGCAGCTTGGCCGGTCGACAAGAGACCCAGTACTTC
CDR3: CASSLAGRQETQYF

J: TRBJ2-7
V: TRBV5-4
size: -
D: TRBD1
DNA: TGTGCCAGCAGCCGGGACAGGGAGGGCGAGCAGTACTTC
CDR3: CASSRDREGEQYF

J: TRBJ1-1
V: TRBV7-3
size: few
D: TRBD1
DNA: TGTGCCAGCAGCCGCTCCGGGGGACAGCACACCACTGAAGCTTTCTTT
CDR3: CASSRSGGQHTTEAFF

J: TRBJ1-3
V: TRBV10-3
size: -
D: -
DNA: TGTGCCATCAGTGATTCGACTAGTCCGGGGAGGGCTGGAAACACCATATATTTT
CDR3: CAISDSTSPGRAGNTIYF

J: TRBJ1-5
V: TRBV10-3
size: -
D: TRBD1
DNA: TGTGCCATCGCGCGACAGGGAACGAGCTATCAGCCCCAGCATTTT
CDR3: CAIARQGTSYQPQHF

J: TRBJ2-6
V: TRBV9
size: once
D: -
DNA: TGTGCCAGCAGCGTCCGGGTTTCTGGGGCCAACGTCCTGACTTTC
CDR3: CASSVRVSGANVLTF

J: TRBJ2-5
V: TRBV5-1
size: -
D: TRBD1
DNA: TGCGCCAGCAGCCCGACAGGGAATCAAGAGACCCAGTACTTC
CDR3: CASSPTGNQETQYF

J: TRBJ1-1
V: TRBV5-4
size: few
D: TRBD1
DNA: TGTGCCAGCAGCTTGGGACAGGGGGCAACTGAAGCTTTCTTT
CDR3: CASSLGQGATEAFF

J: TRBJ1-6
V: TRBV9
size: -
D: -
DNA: TGTGCCAGCAGCCGCCACTTGGGAGGAGATTCACCCCTCCACTTT
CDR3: CASSRHLGGDSPLHF

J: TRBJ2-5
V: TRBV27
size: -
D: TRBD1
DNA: TGTGCCAGCAGAGACAGGGGTCAAGAGACCCAGTACTTC
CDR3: CASRDRGQETQYF

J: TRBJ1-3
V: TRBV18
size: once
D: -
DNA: TGTGCCAGCTCACCAGTTGGCGGGGCCAACACCATATATTTT
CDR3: CASSPVGGANTIYF

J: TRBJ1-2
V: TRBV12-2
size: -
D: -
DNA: TGTGCAAGTCGCTTGACGACAGGGAACTATGGCTACACCTTC
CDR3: CASRLTTGNYGYTF

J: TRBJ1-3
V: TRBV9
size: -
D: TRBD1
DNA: TGTGCCAGCAGCGCCGGGACAGGGGCCCTATTTGGAGACACCATATATTTT
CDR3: CASSAGTGALFGDTIYF

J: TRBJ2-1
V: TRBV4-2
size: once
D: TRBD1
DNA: TGTGCCAGCAGCCAAGGGGACAGGGATGAGAATGAGCAGTTCTTC
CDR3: CASSQGDRDENEQFF

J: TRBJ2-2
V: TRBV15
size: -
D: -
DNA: TGTGCCACCACGCCCAGGGTGAGCACCGGGGAGCTGTTTTTT
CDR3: CATTPRVSTGELFF

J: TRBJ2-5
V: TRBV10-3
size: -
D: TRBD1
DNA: TGTGCCATCAGTGCCAGTACAGGGGAGCAGCAGACCCAGTACTTC
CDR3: CAISASTGEQQTQYF

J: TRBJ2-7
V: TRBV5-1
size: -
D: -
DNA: TGCGCCAGCAGCTTGGATGCTAGCACTGGCTACGAGCAGTACTTC
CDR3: CASSLDASTGYEQYF

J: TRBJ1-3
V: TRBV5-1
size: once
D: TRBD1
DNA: TGCGCCAGCAGAGGTACAGGGGCATCTGGAAACACCATATATTTT
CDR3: CASRGTGASGNTIYF

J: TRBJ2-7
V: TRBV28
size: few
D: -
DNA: TGTGCCAGCAGTTTATGGGGGAGGGAGCAGTACTTC
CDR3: CASSLWGREQYF

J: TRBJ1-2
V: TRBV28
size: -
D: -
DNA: TGTGCCAGCAGTTTTGCGGGCGCGGACGGCTACACCTTC
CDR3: CASSFAGADGYTF

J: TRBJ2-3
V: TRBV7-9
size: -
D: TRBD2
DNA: TGTGCCAGCAGCGTACCCAGGAGCGGGGGTTCTACTAGCACAGATACGCAGTATTTT
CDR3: CASSVPRSGGSTSTDTQYF

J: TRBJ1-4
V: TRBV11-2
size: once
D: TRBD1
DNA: TGTGCCAGCAGTTGGGGACAGGGGGGAGAAAAACTGTTTTTT
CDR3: CASSWGQGGEKLFF

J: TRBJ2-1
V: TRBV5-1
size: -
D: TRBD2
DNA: TGCGCCAGCAGCCTGACTAGCCCGAGCTCCTACAATGAGCAGTTCTTC
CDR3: CASSLTSPSSYNEQFF

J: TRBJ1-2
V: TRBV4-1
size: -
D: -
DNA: TGCGCCAGCAGCCAAGTGTGGGGGAGGAACTATGGCTACACCTTC
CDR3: CASSQVWGRNYGYTF

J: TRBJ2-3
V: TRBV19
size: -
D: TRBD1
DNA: TGTGCCAGTAGTACGCCCGGGACAGGGGATTTGCAGTATTTT
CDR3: CASSTPGTGDLQYF

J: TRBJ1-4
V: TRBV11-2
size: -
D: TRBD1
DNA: TGTGCCAGCAGCTCCTACAGGGGGTTAGGTGAAAAACTGTTTTTT
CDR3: CASSSYRGLGEKLFF

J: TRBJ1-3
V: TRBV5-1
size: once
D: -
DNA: TGCGCCAGCAGACCAGCGTCCTCTGGAAACACCATATATTTT
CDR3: CASRPASSGNTIYF

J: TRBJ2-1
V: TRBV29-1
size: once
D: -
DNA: TGCAGCGGAAGGACAGAGCGGTTCAATGAGCAGTTCTTC
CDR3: CSGRTERFNEQFF

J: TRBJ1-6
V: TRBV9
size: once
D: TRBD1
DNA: TGTGCCAGCAGCGTGGGGACAGGGCGATCACCCCTCCACTTT
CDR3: CASSVGTGRSPLHF

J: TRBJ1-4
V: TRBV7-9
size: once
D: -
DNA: TGTGCCAGCAGCCCCGGCAGGCCTCATTTAACTAATGAAAAACTGTTTTTT
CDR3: CASSPGRPHLTNEKLFF

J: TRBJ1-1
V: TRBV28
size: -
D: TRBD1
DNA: TGTGCCAGCAGTTTCAGGGGGCTGGGCACTGAAGCTTTCTTT
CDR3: CASSFRGLGTEAFF

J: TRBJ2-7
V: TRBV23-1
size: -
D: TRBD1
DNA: TGCGCCAGCAGTCAGAGGGGGCAGAATCGCGAGCAGTACTTC
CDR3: CASSQRGQNREQYF

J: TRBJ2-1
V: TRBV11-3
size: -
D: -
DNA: TGTGCCAGCAGCTTAGGCAGGCGGGATGAGCAGTTCTTC
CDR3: CASSLGRRDEQFF

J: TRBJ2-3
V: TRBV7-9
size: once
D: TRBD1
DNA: TGTGCCAGCAGCTTACGAGGACAGGGTATCGATACGCAGTATTTT
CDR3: CASSLRGQGIDTQYF

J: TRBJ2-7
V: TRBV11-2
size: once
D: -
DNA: TGTGCCAGCAGCTTAGGGCAGGGGAGCTCCTACGAGCAGTACTTC
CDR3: CASSLGQGSSYEQYF

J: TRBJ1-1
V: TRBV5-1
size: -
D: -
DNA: TGCGCCAGCAGCTTCGAGGGGAGGACTGAAGCTTTCTTT
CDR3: CASSFEGRTEAFF

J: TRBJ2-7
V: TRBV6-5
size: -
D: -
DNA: TGTGCCAGCAGTTCCTTATACGAGCAGTACTTC
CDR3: CASSSLYEQYF

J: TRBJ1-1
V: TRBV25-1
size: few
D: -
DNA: TGTGCCAGCGGCATGAACACTGAAGCTTTCTTT
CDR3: CASGMNTEAFF

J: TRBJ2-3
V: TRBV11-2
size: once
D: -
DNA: TGTGCCAGCAGCTTCCCCAATCCCACAGATACGCAGTATTTT
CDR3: CASSFPNPTDTQYF

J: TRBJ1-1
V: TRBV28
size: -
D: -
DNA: TGTGCCAGCAGGTATGGGACTATCGAAGCTTTCTTT
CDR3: CASRYGTIEAFF

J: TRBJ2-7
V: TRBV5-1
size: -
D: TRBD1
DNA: TGCGCCAGCAGCCTGGTTGCGGGACAGGGGGCTTCCTACGAGCAGTACTTC
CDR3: CASSLVAGQGASYEQYF

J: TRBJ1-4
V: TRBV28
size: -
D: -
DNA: TGTGCCAGCAGTTTATTGAGGGAAAAACTGTTTTTT
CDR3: CASSLLREKLFF

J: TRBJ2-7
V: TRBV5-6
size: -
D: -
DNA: TGTGCCAGCAGCTTGGGCTACGGGAGCGCGTCCTACGAGCAGTACTTC
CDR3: CASSLGYGSASYEQYF